This is a list of T cell receptor beta chains from one sample in a study of CD8+CD57+ T cells in acquired aplastic anemia. Each CDR3 protein gets one entry after TCRdb re-called the reads with MiXCR. The sample holds 150,000 to 200,000 distinct CDR3 sequences, about three fifths seen once. Material for sequencing was sorted CD4+, CD8+, or CD8+CD57+ T cells (not recorded which) from PBMCs. All receptors come from a human donor with severe aplastic anemia or a healthy control (not recorded which). Each CDR3 is given with its conserved first and last residue. Each record gives: V gene, CDR3 protein.

V: TRBV7-2
CDR3: CASSPRMSASDTQYF

V: TRBV7-2
CDR3: CASSLVGSNSPLHF

V: TRBV7-9
CDR3: CASSLQSEPTYEQYF

V: TRBV7-2
CDR3: CASSADRAYEQYF

V: TRBV7-6
CDR3: CASSLAPDSDKYF

V: TRBV19
CDR3: CASSARGSGEKLFF

V: TRBV10-3
CDR3: CAISEEQVQYGYTF

V: TRBV19
CDR3: CASSNGGTIYEQYF

V: TRBV15
CDR3: CATSRDAGIYNEQFF

V: TRBV10-3
CDR3: CAISGGAGRYNEQFF

V: TRBV7-9
CDR3: CASSPSQVLEAFF

V: TRBV2
CDR3: CATPGLAGGRVTNEQFF

V: TRBV9
CDR3: CAISEGGGYEQYF

V: TRBV7-2
CDR3: CASAAEPYEQYF

V: TRBV15
CDR3: CATSREGTGPRAQYF

V: TRBV29-1
CDR3: CSVSRTAQGTQYF

V: TRBV7-2
CDR3: CASSLGGADGYTF

V: TRBV6-5
CDR3: CASSYSMAADLPAYEQYF

V: TRBV5-1
CDR3: CASHDGLTNTGELFF

V: TRBV5-1
CDR3: CASSTGGGTDTQYF

V: TRBV11-2
CDR3: CASSLRDRGWDTEAFF

V: TRBV7-8
CDR3: CASSLWQGGEQYF

V: TRBV10-3
CDR3: CAISPGGNTGTDTQYF

V: TRBV7-9
CDR3: CASSRPGINEQFF

V: TRBV9
CDR3: CASSPGEVNYGYTF

V: TRBV7-6
CDR3: CASSLAIGNEQYF

V: TRBV2
CDR3: CASSATGEGQYF

V: TRBV24-1
CDR3: CATSIDGGTDTQYF

V: TRBV7-2
CDR3: CASSVAELAYYEQYF

V: TRBV19
CDR3: CASSMGNLNTEAFF

V: TRBV2
CDR3: CASSYSGQGKTNVLTF

V: TRBV20-1
CDR3: CSAGMGVSYGYTF